This T cell receptor beta chain derives from a study of T cell changes during pregnancy in multiple sclerosis. Sequencing used immunoSEQ multiplex PCR; TCRdb keeps in-frame clones, though not all of them. Among some 74,000 clones, around nine tenths were seen once, and the ten largest hold over 3.5%. This sequence was found in a female donor in good health, enrolled as a control in a pregnancy study. The sequencing used peripheral blood, collected after pregnancy.

Here the CDR3 reads CATSREYGNSETQYF. DNA of the CDR3: TGTGCCACCAGCAGAGAGTACGGGAACTCGGAGACCCAGTACTTC. The chain is built from TRBV15 and TRBJ2-5; perhaps TRBD2 as D (5 bases). The CDR3 loop spans 15 amino acids. Trimming took 0 bases from V and 5 from J, leaving 13 bases between them. Per the germline V gene, CDR1 is LNHNV and CDR2 is YYDKDF (reference sequence).